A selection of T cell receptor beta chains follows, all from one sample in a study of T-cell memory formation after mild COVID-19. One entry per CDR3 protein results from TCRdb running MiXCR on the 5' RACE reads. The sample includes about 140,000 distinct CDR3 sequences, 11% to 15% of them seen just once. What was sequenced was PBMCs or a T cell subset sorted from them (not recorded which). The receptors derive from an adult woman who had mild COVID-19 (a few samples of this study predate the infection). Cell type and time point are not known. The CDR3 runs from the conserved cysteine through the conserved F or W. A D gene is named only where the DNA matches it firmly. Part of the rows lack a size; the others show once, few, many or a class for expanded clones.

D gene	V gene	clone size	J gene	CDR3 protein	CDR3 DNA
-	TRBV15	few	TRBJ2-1	CATSLGSSYNEQFF	TGTGCCACCAGCCTGGGTAGCTCCTACAATGAGCAGTTCTTC
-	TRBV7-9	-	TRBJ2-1	CASSLVPGTNEQFF	TGTGCCAGCAGCTTAGTCCCCGGGACCAATGAGCAGTTCTTC
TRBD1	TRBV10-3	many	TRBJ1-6	CAISEGQGYPYNSPLHF	TGTGCCATCAGTGAAGGACAGGGGTATCCCTATAATTCACCCCTCCACTTT
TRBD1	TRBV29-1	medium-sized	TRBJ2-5	CSVRETGVLETQYF	TGCAGCGTACGTGAGACAGGGGTTTTGGAGACCCAGTACTTC
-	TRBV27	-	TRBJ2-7	CASRYYQTGREQYF	TGTGCCAGCAGATACTATCAGACAGGACGGGAGCAGTACTTC
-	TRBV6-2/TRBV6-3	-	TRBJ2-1	CASSYAGYNEQFF	TGTGCCAGCAGTTACGCGGGTTACAATGAGCAGTTCTTC
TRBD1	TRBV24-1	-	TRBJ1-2	CATSEPSGQNYGYTF	TGTGCCACCAGTGAACCATCGGGACAGAACTATGGCTACACCTTC
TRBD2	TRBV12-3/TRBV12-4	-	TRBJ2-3	CASSFDVRGVTDTQYF	TGTGCCAGCAGTTTCGATGTGCGGGGGGTAACAGATACGCAGTATTTT
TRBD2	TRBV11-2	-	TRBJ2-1	CASSLSGTHNEQFF	TGTGCCAGCAGCCTTAGCGGGACTCACAATGAGCAGTTCTTC
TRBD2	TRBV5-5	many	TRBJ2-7	CASSLPGTSASYEQYF	TGTGCCAGCAGCTTGCCCGGGACTAGCGCCTCCTACGAGCAGTACTTC
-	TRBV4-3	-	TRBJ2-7	CASSHHLQGPYEQYF	TGCGCCAGCAGCCACCACCTCCAGGGTCCCTACGAGCAGTACTTC
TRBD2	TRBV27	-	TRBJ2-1	CASSLTSVSYNEQFF	TGTGCCAGCAGTCTAACTAGCGTCTCCTACAATGAGCAGTTCTTC
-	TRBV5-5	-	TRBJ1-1	CASSVGLTEAFF	TGTGCCAGCAGCGTAGGACTCACTGAAGCTTTCTTT
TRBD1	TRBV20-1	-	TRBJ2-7	CSARATGGGYEQYF	TGCAGTGCTAGGGCGACAGGGGGTGGCTACGAGCAGTACTTC
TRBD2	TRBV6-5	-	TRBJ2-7	CASNPLAGGLYEQYF	TGTGCCAGCAACCCCCTAGCGGGGGGCCTTTACGAGCAGTACTTC
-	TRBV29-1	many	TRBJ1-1	CSVAEGPEAFF	TGCAGCGTTGCGGAGGGCCCAGAAGCTTTCTTT
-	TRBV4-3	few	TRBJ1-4	CASSPGDPTNEKLFF	TGCGCCAGCAGCCCAGGGGACCCAACTAATGAAAAACTGTTTTTT
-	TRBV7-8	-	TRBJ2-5	CASSPHLREETQYF	TGTGCCAGCAGCCCCCATTTGCGGGAAGAGACCCAGTACTTC
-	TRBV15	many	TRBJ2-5	CATSRDQGPQETQYF	TGTGCCACCAGCAGAGATCAGGGACCGCAAGAGACCCAGTACTTC
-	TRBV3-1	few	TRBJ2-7	CASSPRKCPLETYEQYF	TGTGCCAGCAGCCCGCGGAAATGTCCCCTTGAGACCTACGAGCAGTACTTC
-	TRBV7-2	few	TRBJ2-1	CASSLSGLINNEQFF	TGTGCCAGCAGCTTATCGGGACTGATTAACAATGAGCAGTTCTTC
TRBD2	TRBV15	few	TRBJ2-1	CAINHRTSGPDNEQFF	TGTGCCATAAACCATCGGACTAGCGGCCCCGACAATGAGCAGTTCTTC
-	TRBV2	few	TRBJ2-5	CASRGEVQETQYF	TGTGCCAGCAGGGGAGAGGTACAAGAGACCCAGTACTTC
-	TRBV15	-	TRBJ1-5	CATSREGMRNQPQHF	TGTGCCACCAGCAGAGAAGGAATGAGGAATCAGCCCCAGCATTTT
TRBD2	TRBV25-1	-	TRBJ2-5	CASSEFVSGRAYQETQYF	TGTGCCAGCAGTGAATTTGTAAGCGGGAGGGCCTACCAAGAGACCCAGTACTTC
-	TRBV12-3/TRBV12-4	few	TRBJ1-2	CASSLADGRGGYTF	TGTGCCAGCAGTTTAGCGGATGGGAGAGGAGGCTACACCTTC